The present TCR beta chain was sequenced within a study of blood T cell repertoires in COVID-19. Study overall: Samples came from the United States, Italy and Spain, spanning acute and convalescent COVID-19.

Data came from immunoSEQ multiplex PCR; TCRdb stores just in-frame clones and leaves some out. The sample lists 150,000 or so clones, approximately 80% seen once, with roughly 0.56% in the top ten. The sequence came from a man in his 60s with acute or convalescent COVID-19. Sequenced sample: peripheral blood.

DNA for the CDR3: TGTGCCAGCAGCTTGGGCGGGCCTGGGGCCAACGTCCTGACTTTC. Translation: CASSLGGPGANVLTF. The rearrangement uses TRBV5-4 and TRBJ2-6; perhaps TRBD2 as D (5 bases). V was shortened by 0 bases and J by 2 bases, with 6 bases between the two germline ends. This CDR3 contains 15 residues. Germline V gene data show CDR1 as SGHNT and CDR2 as YYREEE (reference sequence).